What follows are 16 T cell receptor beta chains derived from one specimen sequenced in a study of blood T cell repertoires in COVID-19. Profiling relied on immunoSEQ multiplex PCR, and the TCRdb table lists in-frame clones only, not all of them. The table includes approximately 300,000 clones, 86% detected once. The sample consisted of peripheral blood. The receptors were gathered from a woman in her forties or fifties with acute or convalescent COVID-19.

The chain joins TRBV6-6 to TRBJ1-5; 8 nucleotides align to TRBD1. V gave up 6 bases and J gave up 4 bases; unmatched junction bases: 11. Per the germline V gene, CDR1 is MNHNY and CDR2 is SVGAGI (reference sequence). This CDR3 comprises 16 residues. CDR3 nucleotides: TGTGCCAGCAGACCTCATGACAGGGGCCAGAATCAGCCCCAGCATTTT. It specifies CASRPHDRGQNQPQHF.

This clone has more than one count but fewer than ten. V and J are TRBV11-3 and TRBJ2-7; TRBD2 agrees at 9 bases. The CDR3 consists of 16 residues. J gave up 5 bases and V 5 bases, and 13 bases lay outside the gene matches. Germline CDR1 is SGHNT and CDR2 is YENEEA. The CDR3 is CASSPGAGGPGDEQYF. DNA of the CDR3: TGTGCCAGCAGCCCCGGTGCGGGGGGGCCTGGTGACGAGCAGTACTTC.

Written as DNA, the CDR3 is TGTGCCAGCAGTTTGAGCACGGTCGAGACCCAGTACTTC. Protein sequence: CASSLSTVETQYF. This rearrangement joins TRBV12-3 or TRBV12-4 to TRBJ2-5; D is uncertain. The ends were cut back, 3 bases at V and 5 bases at J, with 10 bases in the middle. The CDR3 runs 13 residues.

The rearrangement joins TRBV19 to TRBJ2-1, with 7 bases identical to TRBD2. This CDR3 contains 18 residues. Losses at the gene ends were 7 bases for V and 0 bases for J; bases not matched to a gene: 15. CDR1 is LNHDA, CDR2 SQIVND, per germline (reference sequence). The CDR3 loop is CASKRFSGRTSSYNEQFF. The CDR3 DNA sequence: TGTGCCAGTAAAAGGTTTAGCGGGCGGACCAGCTCCTACAATGAGCAGTTCTTC. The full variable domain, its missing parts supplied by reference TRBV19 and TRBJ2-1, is DGGITQSPKYLFRKEGQNVTLSCEQNLNHDAMYWYRQDPGQGLRLIYYSQIVNDFQKGDIAEGYSVSREKKESFPLTVTSAQKNPTAFYLCASKRFSGRTSSYNEQFFGPGTRLTVL.

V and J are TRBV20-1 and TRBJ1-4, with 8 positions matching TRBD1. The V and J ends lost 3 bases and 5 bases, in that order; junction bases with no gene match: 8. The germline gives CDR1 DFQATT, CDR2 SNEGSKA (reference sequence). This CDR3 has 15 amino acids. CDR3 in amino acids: CSASDLQGDNEKLFF. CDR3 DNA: TGCAGTGCTAGTGACTTACAGGGGGACAATGAAAAACTGTTTTTT.

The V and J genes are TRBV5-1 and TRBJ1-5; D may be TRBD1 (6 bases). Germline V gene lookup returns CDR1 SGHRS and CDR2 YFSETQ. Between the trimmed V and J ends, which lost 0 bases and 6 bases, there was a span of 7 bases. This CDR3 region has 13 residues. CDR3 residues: CASSLEGGQPQHF. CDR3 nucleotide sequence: TGCGCCAGCAGCTTGGAAGGGGGTCAGCCCCAGCATTTT.

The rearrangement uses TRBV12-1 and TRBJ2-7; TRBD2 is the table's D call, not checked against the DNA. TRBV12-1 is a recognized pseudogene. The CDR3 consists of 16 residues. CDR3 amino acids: CASSSPRGGGSYEQYF. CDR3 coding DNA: TGTGCCAGCAGCTCCCCGCGCGGGGGAGGCTCCTACGAGCAGTACTTC.

The CDR3 loop reads CASSPTPTGQASYNEQFF. The CDR3 DNA reads as TGTGCCAGCAGCCCTACCCCAACGGGACAGGCCTCCTACAATGAGCAGTTCTTC. This sequence joins TRBV6-2 or TRBV6-3 and TRBJ2-1; 8 nucleotides line up with TRBD1. The V and J ends lost 6 bases and 0 bases, in that order; junction bases with no gene match: 13. CDR1 and CDR2 (germline): MNHEY, SVGEGT. The CDR3 sequence is 18 residues long.

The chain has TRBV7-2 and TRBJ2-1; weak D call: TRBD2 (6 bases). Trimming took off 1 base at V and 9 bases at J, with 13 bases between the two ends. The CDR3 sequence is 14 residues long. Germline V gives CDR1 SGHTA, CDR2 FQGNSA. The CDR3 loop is CASSLVGLATEQFF. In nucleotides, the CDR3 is TGTGCCAGCAGCTTAGTGGGTCTAGCGACTGAGCAGTTCTTC.

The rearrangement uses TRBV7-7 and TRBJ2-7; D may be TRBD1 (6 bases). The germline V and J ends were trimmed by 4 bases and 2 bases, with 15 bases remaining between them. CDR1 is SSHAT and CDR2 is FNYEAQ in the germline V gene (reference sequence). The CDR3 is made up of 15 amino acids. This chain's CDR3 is CASSSSPGQTYEQYF. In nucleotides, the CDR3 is TGTGCCAGCAGCTCATCCCCAGGACAGACCTACGAGCAGTACTTC.

Here the CDR3 DNA reads TGTGCCAGCAGCTTAGGGAGGGGCGCTGAAGCTTTCTTT. The encoded protein is CASSLGRGAEAFF. This chain joins TRBV7-8 and TRBJ1-1, with D possibly matching TRBD1 (5 bases). The V gene lost 1 base and the J gene lost 6 bases, with 9 bases spanning the gap. This CDR3 has 13 amino acids. Looked up from germline, CDR1 is SGHVS and CDR2 is FQNEAQ.

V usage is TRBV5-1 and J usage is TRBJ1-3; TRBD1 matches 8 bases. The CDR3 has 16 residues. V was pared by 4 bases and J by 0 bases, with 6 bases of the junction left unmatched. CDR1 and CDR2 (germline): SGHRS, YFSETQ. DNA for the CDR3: TGCGCCAGCAGCGGAACCAGGGGGCTCTCTGGAAACACCATATATTTT. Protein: CASSGTRGLSGNTIYF.

CDR3 coding DNA: TGTGCCAGCAGCGGGGGATGGGACAGGGAAGGCGGCGGGGAGCTGTTTTTT. Protein product: CASSGGWDREGGGELFF. The V gene is TRBV9, the J gene TRBJ2-2; 9 nucleotides align to TRBD1. The ends lost 3 bases at V and 7 bases at J; junction bases unmatched: 13. CDR1 is SGDLS and CDR2 is YYNGEE in the germline V gene. This CDR3 contains 17 residues.

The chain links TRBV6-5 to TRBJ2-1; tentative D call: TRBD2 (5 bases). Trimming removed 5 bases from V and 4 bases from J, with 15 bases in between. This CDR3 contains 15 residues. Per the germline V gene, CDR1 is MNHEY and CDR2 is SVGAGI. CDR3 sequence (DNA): TGTGCCAGCAGTCGGGAAATAGCAACTTACAATGAGCAGTTCTTC. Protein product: CASSREIATYNEQFF.

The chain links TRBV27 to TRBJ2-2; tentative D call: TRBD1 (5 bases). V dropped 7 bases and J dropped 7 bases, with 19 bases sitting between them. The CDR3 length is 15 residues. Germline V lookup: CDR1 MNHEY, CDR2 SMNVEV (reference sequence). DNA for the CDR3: TGTGCCAGCAACTCCCGGGCCCCAGGGCACGGGGAGCTGTTTTTT. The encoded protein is CASNSRAPGHGELFF.

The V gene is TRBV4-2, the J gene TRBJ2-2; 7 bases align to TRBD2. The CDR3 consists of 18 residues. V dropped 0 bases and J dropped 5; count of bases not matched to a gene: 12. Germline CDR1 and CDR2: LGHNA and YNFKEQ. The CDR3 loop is CASSQDSYGGRRTGELFF. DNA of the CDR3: TGTGCCAGCAGCCAAGATTCCTACGGCGGGAGAAGAACCGGGGAGCTGTTTTTT.